A selection of T cell receptor beta chains follows, all from one sample in a study of blood T cell repertoires in COVID-19. Profiled with immunoSEQ multiplex PCR; TCRdb holds only in-frame clones, not every one. Found here are about 340,000 clones, around 90% of them singletons; the top ten hold roughly 3.3%. Material: peripheral blood. These TCRs come from a woman aged 18-29 years who had recovered from COVID-19. Both conserved end residues are part of each CDR3. Fields, in order: V gene, D gene, J gene, clone size, CDR3 DNA, CDR3 protein. The D gene is left open where the match is weak. Rows give clone size only sometimes, using once, few, many, or a class for an expanded clone.

V gene: TRBV7-6; D gene: -; J gene: TRBJ2-5; clone size: -; CDR3 DNA: TGTGCCAGCAGCAAAGGGGAAGGGGGATGGCGGACCCAGTACTTC; CDR3 protein: CASSKGEGGWRTQYF
V gene: TRBV5-1; D gene: TRBD2; J gene: TRBJ2-3; clone size: -; CDR3 DNA: TGCGCCAGCAGCTCGCTAGGGGTAGCGGGACCCACAGATACGCAGTATTTT; CDR3 protein: CASSSLGVAGPTDTQYF
V gene: TRBV5-4; D gene: TRBD1; J gene: TRBJ1-2; clone size: -; CDR3 DNA: TGTGCCAGCAGCCCTAGACAGGGGTTAAACTATGGCTACACCTTC; CDR3 protein: CASSPRQGLNYGYTF
V gene: TRBV6-2/TRBV6-3; D gene: -; J gene: TRBJ1-1; clone size: -; CDR3 DNA: TGTGCCAGCAGTTACTCGATCAGGGCGGTGAACACTGAAGCTTTCTTT; CDR3 protein: CASSYSIRAVNTEAFF
V gene: TRBV4-3; D gene: -; J gene: TRBJ1-6; clone size: -; CDR3 DNA: TGCGCCAGCAGCCGAGAAGTCGGTCGTCCGGAGTATTCACCCCTCCACTTT; CDR3 protein: CASSREVGRPEYSPLHF
V gene: TRBV5-1; D gene: TRBD1; J gene: TRBJ1-1; clone size: few; CDR3 DNA: TGCGCCAGCAGCTTGGGACAGGGGAAATCCACTGAAGCTTTCTTT; CDR3 protein: CASSLGQGKSTEAFF
V gene: TRBV30; D gene: -; J gene: TRBJ1-4; clone size: -; CDR3 DNA: TGTGCCTGGAGTGTCCGTTCCGGGGCAACTAATGAAAAACTGTTTTTT; CDR3 protein: CAWSVRSGATNEKLFF
V gene: TRBV5-1; D gene: TRBD2; J gene: TRBJ2-1; clone size: -; CDR3 DNA: TGCGCCAGCAGCGAGGGACTAGCGGGAGTCTCTGAGCAGTTCTTC; CDR3 protein: CASSEGLAGVSEQFF
V gene: TRBV7-9; D gene: TRBD1; J gene: TRBJ1-2; clone size: -; CDR3 DNA: TGTGCCAGCAGCTTACCAGACAGGGGTCAGAACTATGGCTACACCTTC; CDR3 protein: CASSLPDRGQNYGYTF
V gene: TRBV28; D gene: -; J gene: TRBJ1-1; clone size: -; CDR3 DNA: TGTGCCAGCGGCTCCACTGAAGCTTTCTTT; CDR3 protein: CASGSTEAFF
V gene: TRBV30; D gene: TRBD1; J gene: TRBJ1-1; clone size: -; CDR3 DNA: TGTGCCTGGAGTCAGGGGGCTGCGGGCACTGAAGCTTTCTTT; CDR3 protein: CAWSQGAAGTEAFF
V gene: TRBV7-9; D gene: -; J gene: TRBJ2-3; clone size: -; CDR3 DNA: TGTGCCAGCAGCTCTCCGACTGCGATAACGCAGTATTTT; CDR3 protein: CASSSPTAITQYF
V gene: TRBV6-5; D gene: -; J gene: TRBJ1-2; clone size: -; CDR3 DNA: TGTGCCAGCAGTTACTCGTCTTGGAGCGGTGGCTACACCTTC; CDR3 protein: CASSYSSWSGGYTF
V gene: TRBV6-2/TRBV6-3; D gene: -; J gene: TRBJ1-1; clone size: -; CDR3 DNA: TGTGCCAGCAGTTATTTCGGGGAAGGCGGGACTGAAGCTTTCTTT; CDR3 protein: CASSYFGEGGTEAFF
V gene: TRBV28; D gene: TRBD1; J gene: TRBJ2-2; clone size: -; CDR3 DNA: TGTGCCAGCAGACGTACCGGGACAGGGCACACCGGGGAGCTGTTTTTT; CDR3 protein: CASRRTGTGHTGELFF
V gene: TRBV5-1; D gene: TRBD2; J gene: TRBJ2-5; clone size: once; CDR3 DNA: TGCGCCAGCAGCCTGACCGGGACTAGCGAAGAGACCCAGTACTTC; CDR3 protein: CASSLTGTSEETQYF
V gene: TRBV12-3/TRBV12-4; D gene: -; J gene: TRBJ1-3; clone size: -; CDR3 DNA: TGTGCCAGCACCTGGGGGGACAACACCATATATTTT; CDR3 protein: CASTWGDNTIYF
V gene: TRBV6-1; D gene: -; J gene: TRBJ1-6; clone size: once; CDR3 DNA: TGTGCCACTCGGGAGTATAATTCACCCCTCCACTTT; CDR3 protein: CATREYNSPLHF
V gene: TRBV6-2/TRBV6-3; D gene: TRBD1; J gene: TRBJ1-2; clone size: -; CDR3 DNA: TGTGCCAGCAGCCGGGGGACAGATACTAACTATGGCTACACCTTC; CDR3 protein: CASSRGTDTNYGYTF
V gene: TRBV12-3/TRBV12-4; D gene: -; J gene: TRBJ1-2; clone size: -; CDR3 DNA: TGTGCCAGCAGTTTACAGGGGAGCTATGGCTACACCTTC; CDR3 protein: CASSLQGSYGYTF
V gene: TRBV2; D gene: TRBD1; J gene: TRBJ1-2; clone size: -; CDR3 DNA: TGTGCCAGCATTAAGACAGGGGGATATGGCTACACCTTC; CDR3 protein: CASIKTGGYGYTF
V gene: TRBV10-2; D gene: -; J gene: TRBJ1-2; clone size: -; CDR3 DNA: TGCGCCAGCAGTGAGGTCGGAGTTTGGCAGGGCGATGGCTACACCTTC; CDR3 protein: CASSEVGVWQGDGYTF
V gene: TRBV6-6; D gene: -; J gene: TRBJ1-1; clone size: -; CDR3 DNA: TGTGCCAGCAGTTACTCTCACGGGGACACTGAAGCTTTCTTT; CDR3 protein: CASSYSHGDTEAFF
V gene: TRBV6-5; D gene: -; J gene: TRBJ1-2; clone size: once; CDR3 DNA: TGTGCCAGCAGTTACATGGGCAGGGGCTTCTATGGCTACACCTTC; CDR3 protein: CASSYMGRGFYGYTF
V gene: TRBV6-5; D gene: -; J gene: TRBJ1-3; clone size: -; CDR3 DNA: TGTGCCAGCAGTTGGGACATTGGAAACACCATATATTTT; CDR3 protein: CASSWDIGNTIYF
V gene: TRBV11-3; D gene: TRBD1; J gene: TRBJ2-1; clone size: few; CDR3 DNA: TGTGCCAGCAGCGTCGGACAGGGATCCAATGAGCAGTTCTTC; CDR3 protein: CASSVGQGSNEQFF
V gene: TRBV18; D gene: -; J gene: TRBJ2-3; clone size: -; CDR3 DNA: TGTGCCAGCTCACCGAGAGCGTTGGTTACAGATACGCAGTATTTT; CDR3 protein: CASSPRALVTDTQYF
V gene: TRBV21-1; D gene: -; J gene: TRBJ2-3; clone size: -; CDR3 DNA: TGTGCCAGCAGCAAATTCTCGGGGAGGACCACAGATACGCAGTATTTT; CDR3 protein: CASSKFSGRTTDTQYF
V gene: TRBV12-5; D gene: TRBD1; J gene: TRBJ1-6; clone size: -; CDR3 DNA: TGTGCTAGTGGTTTGGTACAGGGGGCCTATAATTCACCCCTCCACTTT; CDR3 protein: CASGLVQGAYNSPLHF
V gene: TRBV7-9; D gene: TRBD2; J gene: TRBJ2-5; clone size: -; CDR3 DNA: TGTGCCAGCAGCTTCCCCTTAGCGGGAGGGGAGACCCAGTACTTC; CDR3 protein: CASSFPLAGGETQYF
V gene: TRBV25-1; D gene: TRBD2; J gene: TRBJ2-1; clone size: once; CDR3 DNA: TGTGCCAGCGGGAATCTAGCGGGAGCACGGTATGAGCAGTTCTTC; CDR3 protein: CASGNLAGARYEQFF
V gene: TRBV9; D gene: -; J gene: TRBJ2-5; clone size: -; CDR3 DNA: TGTGCCAGCAGCGTAAGCCCCAGGTACGGAGAGACCCAGTACTTC; CDR3 protein: CASSVSPRYGETQYF
V gene: TRBV7-6; D gene: TRBD1; J gene: TRBJ1-2; clone size: -; CDR3 DNA: TGTGCCAGCAGCTTATATTTTGGGACAGGGGGCGAAGGCTACACCTTC; CDR3 protein: CASSLYFGTGGEGYTF
V gene: TRBV19; D gene: -; J gene: TRBJ1-2; clone size: -; CDR3 DNA: TGTGCCAGTAGTACGCCTCCGGACTTCTATGGCTACACCTTC; CDR3 protein: CASSTPPDFYGYTF
V gene: TRBV19; D gene: -; J gene: TRBJ1-1; clone size: -; CDR3 DNA: TGTGCCAGCGGGTGGGGGCGGATGAACACTGAAGCTTTCTTT; CDR3 protein: CASGWGRMNTEAFF
V gene: TRBV7-8; D gene: TRBD1; J gene: TRBJ2-1; clone size: -; CDR3 DNA: TGTGCCAGCAGCCCACGGACAGGAGACAATGAGCAGTTCTTC; CDR3 protein: CASSPRTGDNEQFF
V gene: TRBV27; D gene: TRBD2; J gene: TRBJ2-1; clone size: -; CDR3 DNA: TGTGCCAGCAGTTTAGGGACTAGCGGGAGGGCCGGAGGCAATGAGCAGTTCTTC; CDR3 protein: CASSLGTSGRAGGNEQFF
V gene: TRBV12-3/TRBV12-4; D gene: -; J gene: TRBJ2-4; clone size: -; CDR3 DNA: TGTGCCAGCAACAGGGAGACCAAAAACATTCAGTACTTC; CDR3 protein: CASNRETKNIQYF
V gene: TRBV11-2; D gene: TRBD1; J gene: TRBJ1-2; clone size: -; CDR3 DNA: TGTGCCAGCAGCTTAGGGACAGGTGCTTTCTATGGCTACACCTTC; CDR3 protein: CASSLGTGAFYGYTF
V gene: TRBV6-6; D gene: -; J gene: TRBJ1-5; clone size: few; CDR3 DNA: TGTGCCAGCAGTTACTCAACAGCTAGCAATCAGCCCCAGCATTTT; CDR3 protein: CASSYSTASNQPQHF
V gene: TRBV10-3; D gene: -; J gene: TRBJ1-2; clone size: -; CDR3 DNA: TGTGCCATCAGTGAACCGGGAACCGCACATGGCTACACCTTC; CDR3 protein: CAISEPGTAHGYTF
V gene: TRBV10-3; D gene: -; J gene: TRBJ1-5; clone size: -; CDR3 DNA: TGTGCCATCAGTGAGTCCTCACAGAGCAATCAGCCCCAGCATTTT; CDR3 protein: CAISESSQSNQPQHF
V gene: TRBV5-1; D gene: TRBD1; J gene: TRBJ1-1; clone size: -; CDR3 DNA: TGCGCCAGCAGCTTATATCGGACAGGTTTAAACACTGAAGCTTTCTTT; CDR3 protein: CASSLYRTGLNTEAFF